This is a list of T cell receptor beta chains from one sample in a study of cytomegalovirus exposure and HLA in healthy donors. Sequencing used immunoSEQ multiplex PCR; TCRdb keeps in-frame clones, though not all of them. Here the sample spans about 64,000 clones, approximately 58% being singletons. What was sequenced was PBMCs. These receptors came from a woman between 45 and 65 years old in good health and CMV-seronegative. Both conserved end residues are part of each CDR3. The D gene is left open where the match is weak. A clone size is listed for some rows: how often the clone was seen (once, few, many), or a class if it is expanded.

j_gene | abundance | v_gene | d_gene | len | CDR3nt | CDR3aa
TRBJ2-7 | . | TRBV5-4 | . | 17 | TGTGCCAGCAGCTTAAGAGGCGTAAACCAAGGGGTTTACGAGCAGTACTTC | CASSLRGVNQGVYEQYF
TRBJ2-5 | few | TRBV5-1 | . | 15 | TGCGCCAGCAGAACAGGGACAAACGTGGGGGAGACCCAGTACTTC | CASRTGTNVGETQYF
TRBJ2-1 | . | TRBV2 | . | 11 | TGTGCCAGCAACAGCTACAATGAGCAGTTCTTC | CASNSYNEQFF
TRBJ2-5 | . | TRBV7-6 | . | 17 | TGTGCCAGCAGCTTAGGTCCTGTTGGTGGGAGCGGGGAGACCCAGTACTTC | CASSLGPVGGSGETQYF
TRBJ2-6 | . | TRBV19 | . | 14 | TGTGCCAGTTCTCAGGGGTCTGGGGCCAACGTCCTGACTTTC | CASSQGSGANVLTF
TRBJ1-5 | . | TRBV28 | . | 12 | TGTGCCAGCGGCTCTGGAGGTCAGCCCCAGCATTTT | CASGSGGQPQHF
TRBJ2-5 | few | TRBV7-2 | TRBD2 | 13 | TGTGCCAGCAGCCCCCTAGCGGGGCAGACCCAGTACTTC | CASSPLAGQTQYF
TRBJ1-1 | . | TRBV9 | TRBD1 | 17 | TGTGCCAGCAGCGTAGTTGGGACAGGGGGAATGAACACTGAAGCTTTCTTT | CASSVVGTGGMNTEAFF
TRBJ2-1 | . | TRBV9 | . | 14 | TGTGCCAGCAGCGTAGACGGGATCTACAATGAGCAGTTCTTC | CASSVDGIYNEQFF
TRBJ2-1 | . | TRBV7-8 | TRBD2 | 13 | TGTGCCAGCAGCTTACTAGCGGGCTATGAGCAGTTCTTC | CASSLLAGYEQFF
TRBJ2-5 | . | TRBV5-1 | TRBD2 | 16 | TGCGCCAGCAGCTTGGCGGTAGCGGGAGTCGCAGAGACCCAGTACTTC | CASSLAVAGVAETQYF
TRBJ2-2 | few | TRBV7-3 | . | 15 | TGTGCCAGCAGCTGGGGAGCCAGAGACACCGGGGAGCTGTTTTTT | CASSWGARDTGELFF
TRBJ2-3 | . | TRBV29-1 | . | 15 | TGCAGCGTTATTGGCGGGACAGCCCTTTCAGATACGCAGTATTTT | CSVIGGTALSDTQYF
TRBJ1-4 | . | TRBV19 | TRBD1 | 14 | TGTGCCAGTAGTATTGGGACAGGGGGCGTAAAACTGTTTTTT | CASSIGTGGVKLFF
TRBJ2-5 | few | TRBV9 | . | 14 | TGTGCCAGCAGCGTAGACGGGAGCCGAGAGACCCAGTACTTC | CASSVDGSRETQYF
TRBJ2-7 | few | TRBV28 | TRBD2 | 16 | TGTGCCAGCAGTCGGACTAGCGGGGGCGTCGGCTACGAGCAGTACTTC | CASSRTSGGVGYEQYF
TRBJ2-1 | . | TRBV5-1 | TRBD1 | 16 | TGCGCCAGCAGCTCGTCCCCCGGGACAGGGAACAATGAGCAGTTCTTC | CASSSSPGTGNNEQFF
TRBJ1-4 | . | TRBV7-9 | TRBD1 | 15 | TGTGCCAGCAGCTTAGACGGGACAGGGAGAGAAAAACTGTTTTTT | CASSLDGTGREKLFF
TRBJ2-7 | . | TRBV29-1 | TRBD2 | 16 | TGCAGCGTTGGGGGACTAGCGGGAGGGCCCTCCTACGAGCAGTACTTC | CSVGGLAGGPSYEQYF
TRBJ1-2 | . | TRBV7-2 | . | 11 | TGTGCCAGCAGCTCCCATTATGGCTACACCTTC | CASSSHYGYTF
TRBJ2-1 | . | TRBV5-3 | . | 16 | TGTGCCAGAAGCGAACAACTGACAGGAATCTACAATGAGCAGTTCTTC | CARSEQLTGIYNEQFF
TRBJ2-1 | few | TRBV18 | . | 15 | TGTGCCAGCTCACCCGGCCGGGACAACTACAATGAGCAGTTCTTC | CASSPGRDNYNEQFF
TRBJ1-2 | . | TRBV4-3 | TRBD1 | 14 | TGCGCCAGCAGCCAGGACAGGGGAGAGAATGGCTACACCTTC | CASSQDRGENGYTF